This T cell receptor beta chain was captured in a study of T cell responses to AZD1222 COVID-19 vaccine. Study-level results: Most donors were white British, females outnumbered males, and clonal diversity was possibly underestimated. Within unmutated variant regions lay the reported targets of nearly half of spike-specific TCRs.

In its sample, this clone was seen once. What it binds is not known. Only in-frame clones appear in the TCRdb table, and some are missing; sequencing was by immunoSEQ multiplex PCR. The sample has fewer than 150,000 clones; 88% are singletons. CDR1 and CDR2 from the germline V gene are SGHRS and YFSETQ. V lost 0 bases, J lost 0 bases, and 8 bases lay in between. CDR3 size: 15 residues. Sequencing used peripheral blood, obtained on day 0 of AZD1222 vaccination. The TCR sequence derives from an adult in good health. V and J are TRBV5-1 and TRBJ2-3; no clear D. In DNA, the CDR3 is TGCGCCAGCAGCTTGGCCTGGCGGAGCACAGATACGCAGTATTTT. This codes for CASSLAWRSTDTQYF.